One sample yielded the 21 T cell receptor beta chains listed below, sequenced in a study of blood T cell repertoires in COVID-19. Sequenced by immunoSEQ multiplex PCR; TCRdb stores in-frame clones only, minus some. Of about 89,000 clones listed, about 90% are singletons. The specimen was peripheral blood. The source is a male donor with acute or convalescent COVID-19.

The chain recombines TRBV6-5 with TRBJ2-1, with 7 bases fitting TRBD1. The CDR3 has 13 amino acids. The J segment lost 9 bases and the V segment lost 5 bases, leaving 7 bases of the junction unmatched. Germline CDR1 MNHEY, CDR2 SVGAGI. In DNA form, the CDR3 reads TGTGCCAGCAGTACCGGACAGGTGGGTGAGCAGTTCTTC. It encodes CASSTGQVGEQFF.

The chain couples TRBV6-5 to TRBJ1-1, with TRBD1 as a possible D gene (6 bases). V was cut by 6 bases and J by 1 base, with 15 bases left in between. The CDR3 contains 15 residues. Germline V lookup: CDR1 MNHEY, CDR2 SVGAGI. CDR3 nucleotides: TGTGCCAGCAGGAGGGACATCGCCACGAACACTGAAGCTTTCTTT. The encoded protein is CASRRDIATNTEAFF.

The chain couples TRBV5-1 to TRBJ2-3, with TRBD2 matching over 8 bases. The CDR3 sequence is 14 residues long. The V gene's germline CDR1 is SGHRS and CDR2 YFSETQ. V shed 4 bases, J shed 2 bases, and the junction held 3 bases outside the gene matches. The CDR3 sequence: CASSRAGVTDTQYF. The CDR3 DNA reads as TGCGCCAGCAGCCGAGCGGGGGTCACAGATACGCAGTATTTT.

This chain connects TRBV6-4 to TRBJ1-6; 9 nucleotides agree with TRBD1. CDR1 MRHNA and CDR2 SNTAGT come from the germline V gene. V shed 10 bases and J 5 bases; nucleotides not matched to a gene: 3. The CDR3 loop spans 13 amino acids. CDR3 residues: CATRDRDNSPLHF. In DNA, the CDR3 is TGTGCCACGAGGGACAGGGATAATTCACCCCTCCACTTT.

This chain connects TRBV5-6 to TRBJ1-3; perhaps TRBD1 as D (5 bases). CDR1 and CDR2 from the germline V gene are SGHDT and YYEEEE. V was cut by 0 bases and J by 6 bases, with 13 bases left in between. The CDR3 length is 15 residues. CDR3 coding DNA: TGTGCCAGCAGCTTGGACGCAGGGTCCGAAAACACCATATATTTT. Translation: CASSLDAGSENTIYF.

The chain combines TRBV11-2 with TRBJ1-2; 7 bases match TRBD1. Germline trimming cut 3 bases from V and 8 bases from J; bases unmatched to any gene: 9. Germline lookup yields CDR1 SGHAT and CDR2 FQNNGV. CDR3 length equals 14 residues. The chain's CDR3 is CASSFRQGSFGYTF. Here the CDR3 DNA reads TGTGCCAGCAGCTTCCGACAGGGTTCGTTCGGCTACACCTTC.

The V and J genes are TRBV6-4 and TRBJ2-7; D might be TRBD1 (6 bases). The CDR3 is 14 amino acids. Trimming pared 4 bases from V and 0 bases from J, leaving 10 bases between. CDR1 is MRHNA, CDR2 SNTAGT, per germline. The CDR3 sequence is CASSADRSSYEQYF. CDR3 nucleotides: TGTGCCAGCAGTGCTGACAGGAGCTCCTACGAGCAGTACTTC.

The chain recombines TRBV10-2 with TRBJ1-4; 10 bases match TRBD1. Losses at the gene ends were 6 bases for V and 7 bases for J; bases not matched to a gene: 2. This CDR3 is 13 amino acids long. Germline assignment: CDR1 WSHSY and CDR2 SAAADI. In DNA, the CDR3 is TGCGCCAGCAGAGGGACAGGGGTTGAAAAACTGTTTTTT. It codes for CASRGTGVEKLFF.

CDR3 nucleotide sequence: TGTGCCAGCAGATCGGGACTAGAAGGAGGTGAGCAGTTCTTC. Protein product: CASRSGLEGGEQFF. The chain uses TRBV7-3 and TRBJ2-1, with 8 bases identical to TRBD2. J was trimmed by 9 bases and V by 6 bases; bases with no gene match: 10. This CDR3 region has 14 residues. Germline V gene data show CDR1 as SGHTA and CDR2 as FQGTGA.

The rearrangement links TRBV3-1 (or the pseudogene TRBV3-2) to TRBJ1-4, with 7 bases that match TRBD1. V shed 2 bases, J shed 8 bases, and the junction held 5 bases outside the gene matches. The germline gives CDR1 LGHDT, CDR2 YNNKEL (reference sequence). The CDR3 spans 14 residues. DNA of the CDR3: TGTGCCAGCAGCCAACCGGGGACAGTGGAAAAACTGTTTTTT. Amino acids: CASSQPGTVEKLFF.

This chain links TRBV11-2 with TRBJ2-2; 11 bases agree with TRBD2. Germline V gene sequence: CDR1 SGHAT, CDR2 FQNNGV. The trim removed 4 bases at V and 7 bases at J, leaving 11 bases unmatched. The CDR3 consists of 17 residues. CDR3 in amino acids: CASSSRGASGGSGELFF. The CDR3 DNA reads TGTGCCAGCAGCTCCCGTGGGGCTAGCGGGGGGAGCGGGGAGCTGTTTTTT.

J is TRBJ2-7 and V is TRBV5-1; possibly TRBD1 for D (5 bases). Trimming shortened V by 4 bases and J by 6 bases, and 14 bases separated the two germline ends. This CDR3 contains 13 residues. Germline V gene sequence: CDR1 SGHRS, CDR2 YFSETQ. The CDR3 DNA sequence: TGCGCCAGCAGCCCGACAGTACTTCTCGAGCAGTACTTC. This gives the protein CASSPTVLLEQYF.

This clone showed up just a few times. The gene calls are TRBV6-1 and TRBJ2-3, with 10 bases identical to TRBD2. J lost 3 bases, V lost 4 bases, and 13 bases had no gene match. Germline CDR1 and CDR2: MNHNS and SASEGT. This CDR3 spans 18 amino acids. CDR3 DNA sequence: TGTGCCAGCAGTGCGAATAGGGGTAGCGGGGGGTTTACAGATACGCAGTATTTT. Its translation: CASSANRGSGGFTDTQYF.

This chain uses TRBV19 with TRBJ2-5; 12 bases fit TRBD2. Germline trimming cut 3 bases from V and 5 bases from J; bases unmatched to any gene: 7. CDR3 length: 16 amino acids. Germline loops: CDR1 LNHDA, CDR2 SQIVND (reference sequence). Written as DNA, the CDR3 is TGTGCCAGTAGTATGAACTCCGGACTAGCGGGGGAGACCCAGTACTTC. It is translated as CASSMNSGLAGETQYF. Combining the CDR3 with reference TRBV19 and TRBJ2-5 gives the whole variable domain DGGITQSPKYLFRKEGQNVTLSCEQNLNHDAMYWYRQDPGQGLRLIYYSQIVNDFQKGDIAEGYSVSREKKESFPLTVTSAQKNPTAFYLCASSMNSGLAGETQYFGPGTRLLVL.

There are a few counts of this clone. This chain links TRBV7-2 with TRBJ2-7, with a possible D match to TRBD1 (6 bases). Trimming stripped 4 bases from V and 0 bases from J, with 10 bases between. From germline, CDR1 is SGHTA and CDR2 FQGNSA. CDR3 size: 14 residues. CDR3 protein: CASSSDSSSYEQYF. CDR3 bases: TGTGCCAGCAGCTCGGACAGCAGCTCCTACGAGCAGTACTTC.

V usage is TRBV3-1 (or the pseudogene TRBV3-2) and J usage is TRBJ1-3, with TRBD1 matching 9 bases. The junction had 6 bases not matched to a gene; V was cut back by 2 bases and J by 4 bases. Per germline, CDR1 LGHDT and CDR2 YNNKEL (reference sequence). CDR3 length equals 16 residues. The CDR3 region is CASSQPPTGGGNTIYF. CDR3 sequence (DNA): TGTGCCAGCAGCCAACCTCCGACAGGGGGAGGAAACACCATATATTTT.

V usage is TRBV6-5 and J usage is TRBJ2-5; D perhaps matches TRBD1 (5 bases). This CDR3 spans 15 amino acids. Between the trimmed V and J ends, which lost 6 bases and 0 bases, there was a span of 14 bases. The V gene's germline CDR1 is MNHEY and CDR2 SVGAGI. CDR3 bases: TGTGCCAGCAGCCTGGGGCGGCCCTACCAAGAGACCCAGTACTTC. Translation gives CASSLGRPYQETQYF.

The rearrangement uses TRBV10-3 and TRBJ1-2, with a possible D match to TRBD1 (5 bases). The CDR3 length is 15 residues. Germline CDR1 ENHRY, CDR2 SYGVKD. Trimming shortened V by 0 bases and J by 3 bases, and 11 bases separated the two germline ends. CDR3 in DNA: TGTGCCATCAGTGAGTCGAAGGGAGGGGACTATGGCTACACCTTC. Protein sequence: CAISESKGGDYGYTF.

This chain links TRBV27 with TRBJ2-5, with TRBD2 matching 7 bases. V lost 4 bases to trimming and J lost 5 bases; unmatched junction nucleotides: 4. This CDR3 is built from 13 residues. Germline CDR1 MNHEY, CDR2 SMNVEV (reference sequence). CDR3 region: CASSWGGEETQYF. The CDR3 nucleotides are TGTGCCAGCAGTTGGGGAGGGGAGGAGACCCAGTACTTC.

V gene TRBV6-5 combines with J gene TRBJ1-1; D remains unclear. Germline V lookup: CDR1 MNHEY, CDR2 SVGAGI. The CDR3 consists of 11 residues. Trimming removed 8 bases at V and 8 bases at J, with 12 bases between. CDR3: CASAQRLEAFF. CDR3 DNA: TGTGCCAGCGCCCAGAGGTTGGAAGCTTTCTTT.

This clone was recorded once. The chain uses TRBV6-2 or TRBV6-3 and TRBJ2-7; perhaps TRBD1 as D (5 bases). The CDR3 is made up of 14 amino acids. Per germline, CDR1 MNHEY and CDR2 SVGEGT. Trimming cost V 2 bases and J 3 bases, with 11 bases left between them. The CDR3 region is CASSYGHRNYEQYF. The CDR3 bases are TGTGCCAGCAGTTACGGCCACAGGAACTACGAGCAGTACTTC.